Included here is one T cell receptor (beta chain) sequence, with context. Its matching antigen is unknown. Sequence at one end of the junction differs from germline and may be a read error. This record belongs to a study of T cell responses to AZD1222 COVID-19 vaccine. Per the germline V gene, CDR1 is SSHAT and CDR2 is FNYEAQ (reference sequence). There are 14 residues in the CDR3. Study-level findings and limits: Donors in the cohort were predominantly white British and more often female, and clonal diversity was possibly underestimated.

Profiling relied on immunoSEQ multiplex PCR, and the TCRdb table lists in-frame clones only, not all of them. Among some 180,000 clones listed, roughly 92% were seen once. This clonotype originated in an adult who received the AZD1222 COVID-19 vaccine. The rearrangement uses TRBV7-7 and TRBJ2-3; tentative D call: TRBD1 (6 bases). Material: peripheral blood, obtained 28 days after the second AZD1222 dose. The CDR3 sequence is CASSHTGRTDTQYF. CDR3 in DNA: TGTGCTAGCAGCCATACAGGGCGCACAGATACGCAGTATTTT.